The present T cell receptor (beta chain) was sequenced within a study of OX40 agonist ivuxolimab in advanced cancers. Study information: It was permissible to have had prior anti-PD-1, anti-PD-L1 or anti-CTLA-4 therapy, and more than 30% had some.

The CDR3 totals 18 residues. Germline V gene data show CDR1 as LNHDA and CDR2 as SQIVND (reference sequence). TCRdb's table, derived via immunoSEQ multiplex PCR, lists solely in-frame clones and lacks some. The sample has approximately 82,000 clones, more than 75% seen once. About this clone itself: One junction end disagrees with the germline gene, perhaps due to a read error.

Sequenced here: CD4+ or CD8+ T cells sorted from blood, sampled in a trial of the OX40 agonist ivuxolimab. The receptor's source is an adult with an advanced solid tumor such as melanoma, head and neck, liver or kidney cancer. This chain uses TRBV19 with TRBJ2-1, with 9 bases aligning to TRBD2. The CDR3 loop is CASRRTLAGYNSYNEQFF. CDR3 in DNA: TGTGCCAGTAGAAGGACCCTAGCGGGATATAACTCCTACAATGAACAGTTCTTC.